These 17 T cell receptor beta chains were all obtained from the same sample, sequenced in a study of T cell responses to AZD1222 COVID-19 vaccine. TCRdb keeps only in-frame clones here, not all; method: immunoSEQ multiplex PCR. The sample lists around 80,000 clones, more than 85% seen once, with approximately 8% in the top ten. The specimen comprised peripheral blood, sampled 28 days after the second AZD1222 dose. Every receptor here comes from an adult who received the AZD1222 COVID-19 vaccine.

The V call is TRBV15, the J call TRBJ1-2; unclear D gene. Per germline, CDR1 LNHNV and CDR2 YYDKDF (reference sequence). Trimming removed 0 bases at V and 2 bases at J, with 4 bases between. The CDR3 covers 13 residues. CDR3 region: CATSRDLNYGYTF. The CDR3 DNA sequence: TGTGCCACCAGCAGAGATTTGAACTATGGCTACACCTTC.

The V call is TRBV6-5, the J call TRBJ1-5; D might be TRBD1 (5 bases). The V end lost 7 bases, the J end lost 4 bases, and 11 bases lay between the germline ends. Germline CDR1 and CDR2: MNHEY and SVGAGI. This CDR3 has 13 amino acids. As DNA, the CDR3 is TGTGCCAGCACCGACACAGGTAATCAGCCCCAGCATTTT. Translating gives CASTDTGNQPQHF.

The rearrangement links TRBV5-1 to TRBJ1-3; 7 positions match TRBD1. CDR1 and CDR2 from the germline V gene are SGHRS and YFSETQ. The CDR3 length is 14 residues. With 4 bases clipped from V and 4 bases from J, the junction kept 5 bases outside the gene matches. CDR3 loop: CASSQQGYGNTIYF. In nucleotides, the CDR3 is TGCGCCAGCAGCCAACAGGGGTACGGAAACACCATATATTTT.

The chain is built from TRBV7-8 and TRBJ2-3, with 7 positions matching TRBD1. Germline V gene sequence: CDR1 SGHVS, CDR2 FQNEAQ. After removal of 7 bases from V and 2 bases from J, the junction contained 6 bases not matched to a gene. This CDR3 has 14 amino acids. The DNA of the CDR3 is TGTGCCAGCAACGCGGACAGGTTCACAGATACGCAGTATTTT. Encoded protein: CASNADRFTDTQYF.

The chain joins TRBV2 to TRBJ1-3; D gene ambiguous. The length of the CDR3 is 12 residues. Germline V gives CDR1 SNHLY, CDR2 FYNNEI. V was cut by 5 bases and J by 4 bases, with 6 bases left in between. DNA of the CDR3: TGTGCCAGCAGTCAGATAGGAAACACCATATATTTT. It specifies CASSQIGNTIYF.

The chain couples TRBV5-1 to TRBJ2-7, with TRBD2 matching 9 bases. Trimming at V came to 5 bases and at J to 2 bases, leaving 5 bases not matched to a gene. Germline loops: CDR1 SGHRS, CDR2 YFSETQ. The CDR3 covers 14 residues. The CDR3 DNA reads TGCGCCAGCAGAATAGCGGGAGAGGCCTACGAGCAGTACTTC. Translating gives CASRIAGEAYEQYF. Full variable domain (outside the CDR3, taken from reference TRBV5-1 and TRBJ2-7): KAGVTQTPRYLIKTRGQQVTLSCSPISGHRSVSWYQQTPGQGLQFLFEYFSETQRNKGNFPGRFSGRQFSNSRSEMNVSTLELGDSALYLCASRIAGEAYEQYFGPGTRLTVT.

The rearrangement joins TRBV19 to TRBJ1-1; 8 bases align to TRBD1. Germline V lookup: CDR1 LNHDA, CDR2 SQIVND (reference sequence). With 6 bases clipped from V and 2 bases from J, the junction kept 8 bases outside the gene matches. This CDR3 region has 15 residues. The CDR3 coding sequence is TGTGCCAGTAGCCCGGACAGGGCGGGAAACACTGAAGCTTTCTTT. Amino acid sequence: CASSPDRAGNTEAFF.

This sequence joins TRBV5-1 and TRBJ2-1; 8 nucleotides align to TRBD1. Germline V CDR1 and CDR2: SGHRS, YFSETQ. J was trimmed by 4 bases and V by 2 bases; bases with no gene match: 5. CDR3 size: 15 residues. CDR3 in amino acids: CASSFGTGRYNEQFF. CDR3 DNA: TGCGCCAGCAGCTTTGGGACAGGCCGTTACAATGAGCAGTTCTTC.

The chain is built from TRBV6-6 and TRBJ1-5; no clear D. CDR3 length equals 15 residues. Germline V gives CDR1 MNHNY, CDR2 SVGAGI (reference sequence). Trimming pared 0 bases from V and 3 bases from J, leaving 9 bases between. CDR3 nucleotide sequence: TGTGCCAGCAGTTACTCCGGCGGTACCAATCAGCCCCAGCATTTT. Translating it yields CASSYSGGTNQPQHF.

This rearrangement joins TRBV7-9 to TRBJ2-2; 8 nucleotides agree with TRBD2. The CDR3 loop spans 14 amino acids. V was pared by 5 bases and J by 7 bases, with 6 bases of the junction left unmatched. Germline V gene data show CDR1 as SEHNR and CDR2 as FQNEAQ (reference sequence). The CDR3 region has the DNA TGTGCCAGCAGCCCGGTAGCGGGGATCGGGGAGCTGTTTTTT. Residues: CASSPVAGIGELFF.

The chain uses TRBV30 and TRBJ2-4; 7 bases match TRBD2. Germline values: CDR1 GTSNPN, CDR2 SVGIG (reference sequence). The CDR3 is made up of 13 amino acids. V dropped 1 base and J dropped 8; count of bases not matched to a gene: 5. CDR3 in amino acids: CAWSGAGRDIQYF. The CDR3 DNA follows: TGTGCCTGGAGTGGGGCGGGGAGGGACATTCAGTACTTC.

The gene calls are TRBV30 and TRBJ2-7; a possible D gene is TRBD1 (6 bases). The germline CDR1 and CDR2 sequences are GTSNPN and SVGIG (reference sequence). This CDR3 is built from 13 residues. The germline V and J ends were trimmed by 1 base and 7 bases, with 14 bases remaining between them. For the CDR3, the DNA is TGTGCCTGGAGTGGCAGGGGATTGCGGGAGCAGTACTTC. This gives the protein CAWSGRGLREQYF. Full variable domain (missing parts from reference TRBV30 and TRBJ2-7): SQTIHQWPATLVQPVGSPLSLECTVEGTSNPNLYWYRQAAGRGLQLLFYSVGIGQISSEVPQNLSASRPQDRQFILSSKKLLLSDSGFYLCAWSGRGLREQYFGPGTRLTVT.

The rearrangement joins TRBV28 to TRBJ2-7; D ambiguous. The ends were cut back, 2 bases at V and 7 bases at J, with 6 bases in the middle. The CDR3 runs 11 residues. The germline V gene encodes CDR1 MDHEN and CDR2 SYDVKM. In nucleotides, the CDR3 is TGTGCCAGCAGTTTAAGGTATGAGCAGTACTTC. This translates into CASSLRYEQYF. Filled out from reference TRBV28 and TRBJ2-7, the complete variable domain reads DVKVTQSSRYLVKRTGEKVFLECVQDMDHENMFWYRQDPGLGLRLIYFSYDVKMKEKGDIPEGYSVSREKKERFSLILESASTNQTSMYLCASSLRYEQYFGPGTRLTVT.

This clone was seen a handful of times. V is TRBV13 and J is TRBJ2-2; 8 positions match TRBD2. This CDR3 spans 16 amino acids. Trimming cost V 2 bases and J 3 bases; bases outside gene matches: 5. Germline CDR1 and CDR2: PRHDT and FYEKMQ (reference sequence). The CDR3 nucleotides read TGTGCCAGCAGCTTATCGGTAGCGGGGTACACCGGGGAGCTGTTTTTT. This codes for CASSLSVAGYTGELFF.

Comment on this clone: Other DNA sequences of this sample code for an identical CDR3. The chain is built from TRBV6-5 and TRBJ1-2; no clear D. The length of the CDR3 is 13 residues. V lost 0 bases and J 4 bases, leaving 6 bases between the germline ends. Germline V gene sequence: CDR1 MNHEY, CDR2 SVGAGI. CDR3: CASSYSTGYGYTF. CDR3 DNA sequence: TGTGCCAGCAGTTACTCGACTGGCTATGGCTACACCTTC.

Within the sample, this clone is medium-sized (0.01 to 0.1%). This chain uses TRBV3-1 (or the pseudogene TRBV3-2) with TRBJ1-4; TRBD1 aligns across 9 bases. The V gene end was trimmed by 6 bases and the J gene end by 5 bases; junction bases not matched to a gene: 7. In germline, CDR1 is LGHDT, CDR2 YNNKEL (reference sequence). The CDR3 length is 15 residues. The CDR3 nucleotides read TGTGCCAGCAGATCTGGTGGGACAGGGAATGAAAAACTGTTTTTT. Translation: CASRSGGTGNEKLFF.

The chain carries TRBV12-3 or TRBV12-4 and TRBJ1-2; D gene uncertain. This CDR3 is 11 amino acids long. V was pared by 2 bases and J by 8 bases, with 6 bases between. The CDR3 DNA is TGTGCCAGCAGTTTAAACTGGGGCTACACCTTC. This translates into CASSLNWGYTF.